This entry lists 28 T cell receptor beta chains sequenced from one sample in a study of blood T cell repertoires in COVID-19. This table comes from immunoSEQ multiplex PCR, and its TCRdb copy is limited to in-frame clones, with some not included. This table has approximately 200,000 clones, 85% appearing once. Sequencing was performed on PBMCs or T cells enriched from blood (not recorded which). The receptors come from a man aged 35 to 55 who had recovered from COVID-19.

This chain connects TRBV5-1 to TRBJ2-7, with D unresolved. Germline lookup yields CDR1 SGHRS and CDR2 YFSETQ. There are 15 residues in the CDR3. V was shortened by 0 bases and J by 0 bases, with 10 bases between the two germline ends. CDR3 region: CASSLEWASSYEQYF. CDR3 coding DNA: TGCGCCAGCAGCTTGGAGTGGGCCTCCTCCTACGAGCAGTACTTC.

The CDR3 loop is CASSRDRNYEQYF. CDR3 nucleotide sequence: TGTGCCAGCAGTCGGGACAGAAACTACGAGCAGTACTTC. The chain joins TRBV6-5 to TRBJ2-7; 7 bases align to TRBD1. The CDR3 runs to 13 residues. The V and J ends lost 5 bases and 3 bases, in that order; junction bases with no gene match: 4. Germline V gives CDR1 MNHEY, CDR2 SVGAGI.

The chain couples TRBV4-1 to TRBJ2-5, with 7 nucleotides matching TRBD1. The V and J ends lost 3 bases and 1 base, in that order; junction bases with no gene match: 8. This CDR3 is built from 16 residues. Germline CDR1 MGHRA, CDR2 YSYEKL. The CDR3, as DNA: TGCGCCAGCAGCCATACAACCCGACAGGGCCAAGAGACCCAGTACTTC. Translating gives CASSHTTRQGQETQYF.

The V and J genes are TRBV6-5 and TRBJ1-1; 8 bases match TRBD1. Germline V lookup: CDR1 MNHEY, CDR2 SVGAGI. The length of the CDR3 is 13 residues. The ends lost 6 bases at V and 3 bases at J; junction bases unmatched: 3. DNA for the CDR3: TGTGCCAGCAGACAGGGGGAACACACTGAAGCTTTCTTT. This sequence encodes CASRQGEHTEAFF.

V and J are TRBV21-1 and TRBJ2-5; no DNA check was done on the table's D call, TRBD1. TRBV21-1 constitutes a pseudogene. The CDR3 extends over 17 amino acids. Written as DNA, the CDR3 is TGTGCCAGCAGTGGGACAGTCGGACCCCCACCACGGGAGACCCAGTACTTC. Translated: CASSGTVGPPPRETQYF.

Ten or more counts support this clone. The V and J genes are TRBV5-5 and TRBJ1-1; weak D call: TRBD1 (5 bases). Trimming took off 4 bases at V and 0 bases at J, with 10 bases between the two ends. This CDR3 comprises 14 residues. CDR1 and CDR2 (germline): SGHKS, YYEKEE (reference sequence). The CDR3 spells CASSLDIMNTEAFF. The CDR3, as DNA: TGTGCCAGCAGCCTGGACATAATGAACACTGAAGCTTTCTTT.

V usage is TRBV29-1 and J usage is TRBJ2-7; a possible D gene is TRBD2 (6 bases). There are 13 residues in the CDR3. CDR1 and CDR2 (germline): SQVTM, ANQGSEA. V was shortened by 3 bases and J by 0 bases, with 9 bases between the two germline ends. The CDR3 spells CSVEGGPSYEQYF. The CDR3 DNA is TGCAGCGTTGAGGGGGGACCCTCCTACGAGCAGTACTTC.

The V call is TRBV28, the J call TRBJ2-7; 8 nucleotides align to TRBD2. Trimming cost V 6 bases and J 4 bases; bases outside gene matches: 11. The CDR3 contains 15 residues. CDR1 and CDR2 from the germline V gene are MDHEN and SYDVKM. As DNA, the CDR3 is TGTGCCAGCAGCGCCCCCCGGGGGGGAAGTTACGAGCAGTACTTC. It yields the protein CASSAPRGGSYEQYF. Full variable domain (remainder filled in from reference TRBV28 and TRBJ2-7): DVKVTQSSRYLVKRTGEKVFLECVQDMDHENMFWYRQDPGLGLRLIYFSYDVKMKEKGDIPEGYSVSREKKERFSLILESASTNQTSMYLCASSAPRGGSYEQYFGPGTRLTVT.

The genes are TRBV5-1 and TRBJ2-2; 9 bases align to TRBD1. Germline loops: CDR1 SGHRS, CDR2 YFSETQ. J gave up 4 bases and V 4 bases, and 8 bases lay outside the gene matches. The CDR3 contains 16 residues. DNA for the CDR3: TGCGCCAGCAGCATTACAGGGGGCCGTTCCACCGGGGAGCTGTTTTTT. Protein: CASSITGGRSTGELFF. The full variable domain, completed using reference TRBV5-1 and TRBJ2-2, is KAGVTQTPRYLIKTRGQQVTLSCSPISGHRSVSWYQQTPGQGLQFLFEYFSETQRNKGNFPGRFSGRQFSNSRSEMNVSTLELGDSALYLCASSITGGRSTGELFFGEGSRLTVL.

The chain carries TRBV29-1 and TRBJ1-2; 9 bases map to TRBD1. This CDR3 has 13 residues. In germline, CDR1 is SQVTM, CDR2 ANQGSEA. V gave up 6 bases and J gave up 4 bases; unmatched junction bases: 6. CDR3 nucleotides: TGCAGCGTGGGGGACAGGGCTGGCTATGGCTACACCTTC. Translation gives CSVGDRAGYGYTF.

The rearrangement uses TRBV19 and TRBJ2-7; 8 bases are shared with TRBD2. The ends lost 3 bases at V and 6 bases at J; junction bases unmatched: 7. Germline-derived CDR1 and CDR2 are LNHDA and SQIVND (reference sequence). CDR3 length: 14 amino acids. Written as DNA, the CDR3 is TGTGCCAGTAGTATCCCCGGGAGGGCCGCCGAGCAGTACTTC. Amino acid sequence: CASSIPGRAAEQYF.

The gene calls are TRBV7-3 and TRBJ2-2, with 8 bases identical to TRBD1. After removal of 1 base from V and 7 bases from J, the junction contained 5 bases not matched to a gene. The CDR3 has 15 residues. CDR1 and CDR2 (germline): SGHTA, FQGTGA. The CDR3 DNA sequence: TGTGCCAGCAGCTTAAGACAGGGGCGTGACGGGGAGCTGTTTTTT. It encodes CASSLRQGRDGELFF.

Here the CDR3 DNA reads TGTGCCACCAGCAGAGGACATAACTATGGCTACACCTTC. Protein sequence: CATSRGHNYGYTF. The chain couples TRBV15 to TRBJ1-2; D is uncertain. CDR1 is LNHNV, CDR2 YYDKDF, per germline (reference sequence). Trimming stripped 1 base from V and 1 base from J, with 4 bases between. The CDR3 is made up of 13 amino acids.

The chain carries TRBV9 and TRBJ2-1; TRBD2 matches at 8 bases. There are 13 residues in the CDR3. Unmatched junction bases numbered 2, after V lost 0 bases and J lost 9 bases. Germline V gene lookup returns CDR1 SGDLS and CDR2 YYNGEE. The CDR3: CASSVGGTSEQFF. CDR3 nucleotides: TGTGCCAGCAGCGTAGGTGGGACTAGTGAGCAGTTCTTC.

As for this clone: One end of the junction is discordant with germline, which a read error may explain. The V call is TRBV7-8, the J call TRBJ2-7, with 7 bases fitting TRBD1. CDR1 and CDR2 from the germline V gene are SGHVS and FQNEAQ. The CDR3 covers 16 residues. The CDR3 spells CASSLVGGLAPYEQYF. The CDR3 region has the DNA TGTGCCAGCAGCTTAGTAGGGGGCTTAGCCCCCTATGAGCAGTACTTC.

This clone was detected only a few times. The chain joins TRBV5-6 to TRBJ1-2; 8 bases agree with TRBD1. The ends lost 4 bases at V and 2 bases at J; junction bases unmatched: 4. The CDR3 is 14 amino acids. CDR1 SGHDT and CDR2 YYEEEE come from the germline V gene. The DNA for the CDR3 is TGTGCCAGCAGCCAGCGGGACAGGAACTATGGCTACACCTTC. Translated, it gives CASSQRDRNYGYTF. The full variable domain, completed using reference TRBV5-6 and TRBJ1-2, is DAGVTQSPTHLIKTRGQQVTLRCSPKSGHDTVSWYQQALGQGPQFIFQYYEEEERQRGNFPDRFSGHQFPNYSSELNVNALLLGDSALYLCASSQRDRNYGYTFGSGTRLTVV.

CDR3 region: CASSLDRASNNEQFF. CDR3 nucleotides: TGTGCCAGCAGCCTAGACAGGGCCAGCAACAATGAGCAGTTCTTC. The chain carries TRBV7-2 and TRBJ2-1, with 7 bases matching TRBD1. CDR1 is SGHTA and CDR2 is FQGNSA in the germline V gene. With V trimmed by 5 bases and J by 5 bases, 9 bases remained unmatched. The length of the CDR3 is 15 residues.

The chain recombines TRBV19 with TRBJ2-1; 10 nucleotides match TRBD2. The CDR3 spans 15 residues. Germline CDR1 LNHDA, CDR2 SQIVND (reference sequence). The V segment lost 5 bases and the J segment 8 bases; nucleotides outside the gene matches: 9. CDR3 residues: CASSPGLADSYEQFF. The CDR3 DNA sequence: TGTGCCAGTAGTCCAGGACTAGCGGATTCCTATGAGCAGTTCTTC.

The CDR3 nucleotides are TGTGCCTGGGGGGGACAGGGCAATCAGCCCCAGCATTTT. Residues: CAWGGQGNQPQHF. The chain has TRBV30 and TRBJ1-5; TRBD1 matches 8 bases. The CDR3 extends over 13 amino acids. The J segment lost 2 bases and the V segment lost 5 bases, leaving 2 bases of the junction unmatched. Germline V gene sequence: CDR1 GTSNPN, CDR2 SVGIG (reference sequence).

The chain employs TRBV5-1 and TRBJ1-6; possibly TRBD1 for D (5 bases). Per germline, CDR1 SGHRS and CDR2 YFSETQ. V lost 4 bases and J lost 9, with 17 bases in between. The CDR3 runs 15 residues. The DNA of the CDR3 is TGCGCCAGCAGCCTTGCGGCAGGGCAGATTTCACCCCTCCACTTT. It specifies CASSLAAGQISPLHF.

The rearrangement joins TRBV6-5 to TRBJ1-6; TRBD1 agrees at 7 bases. CDR1 and CDR2 (germline): MNHEY, SVGAGI. There are 12 residues in the CDR3. J lost 8 bases, V lost 11 bases, and 6 bases had no gene match. The CDR3 loop is CASRDRDSPLHF. The CDR3, as DNA: TGTGCCTCCCGGGACAGAGATTCACCCCTCCACTTT.

V is TRBV18 and J is TRBJ1-1; 10 bases agree with TRBD1. Germline lookup yields CDR1 KGHSH and CDR2 LQKENI. The CDR3 runs to 16 residues. With V trimmed by 6 bases and J by 3 bases, 10 bases remained unmatched. The CDR3 nucleotides are TGTGCCAGCTCCCCCGGGACAGGGGCATGGGACACTGAAGCTTTCTTT. It yields the protein CASSPGTGAWDTEAFF.

The V gene is TRBV5-1, the J gene TRBJ2-7, with 9 bases matching TRBD2. Trimming cost V 2 bases and J 1 base; bases outside gene matches: 1. The CDR3 covers 14 residues. Germline V gene data show CDR1 as SGHRS and CDR2 as YFSETQ. The CDR3 loop is CASSFLAGSYEQYF. CDR3 nucleotides: TGCGCCAGCAGCTTTCTAGCGGGATCCTACGAGCAGTACTTC.

The V call is TRBV6-5, the J call TRBJ2-7; TRBD2 matches at 9 bases. After removal of 2 bases from V and 0 bases from J, the junction contained 2 bases not matched to a gene. The CDR3 covers 15 residues. CDR1 is MNHEY, CDR2 SVGAGI, per germline. The CDR3 region is CASSYGSGSSYEQYF. The CDR3 DNA reads as TGTGCCAGCAGTTACGGTAGCGGGAGCTCCTACGAGCAGTACTTC.

The chain links TRBV18 to TRBJ1-3, with 7 bases matching TRBD1. With 3 bases clipped from V and 3 bases from J, the junction kept 5 bases outside the gene matches. This CDR3 is 15 amino acids long. The germline gives CDR1 KGHSH, CDR2 LQKENI. The CDR3 spells CASSPGQAGGNTIYF. CDR3 sequence (DNA): TGTGCCAGCTCACCCGGACAGGCGGGTGGAAACACCATATATTTT.

The rearrangement links TRBV9 to TRBJ2-7, with D tentatively TRBD2 (5 bases). V was trimmed by 4 bases and J by 0 bases, leaving 11 bases between them. The CDR3 covers 14 residues. CDR1 SGDLS and CDR2 YYNGEE come from the germline V gene. The CDR3 nucleotides are TGTGCCAGCAGCCTCGTCGGGGACTCCTACGAGCAGTACTTC. The encoded protein is CASSLVGDSYEQYF.

The chain joins TRBV28 to TRBJ1-4, with TRBD1 matching 10 bases. Germline V gene data show CDR1 as MDHEN and CDR2 as SYDVKM. The CDR3 contains 15 residues. V dropped 8 bases and J dropped 8; count of bases not matched to a gene: 11. For the CDR3, the DNA is TGTGCCAGCTCTGTTACCGGGACAGGGGCGGAAAAACTGTTTTTT. It translates to CASSVTGTGAEKLFF.

A few counts support this clone. The rearrangement uses TRBV10-3 and TRBJ1-3; 8 nucleotides align to TRBD1. J gave up 16 bases and V 0 bases, and 14 bases lay outside the gene matches. The CDR3 covers 15 residues. Germline loops: CDR1 ENHRY, CDR2 SYGVKD. CDR3 sequence (DNA): TGTGCCATCAGTGAGTCGGGACTGACAGGGGCCCGTCTGTATTTT. Its translation is CAISESGLTGARLYF.